The present TCR beta chain was sequenced within a study of cytomegalovirus exposure and HLA in healthy donors. Sampled while nominally healthy, donors likely had unrecorded immune exposures. The PCR was carried out with 60 Vbeta primers and 13 Jbeta primers. Here immunoSEQ multiplex PCR was the method, and the copy in TCRdb shows in-frame clones only, minus some. Its table lists under 70,000 clones. This CDR3 has 14 amino acids. V lost 4 bases, J lost 9 bases, and 16 bases lay in between. Germline V CDR1 and CDR2: KGHSH, LQKENI. The V and J genes are TRBV18 and TRBJ2-4; perhaps TRBD2 as D (7 bases). This clonotype was obtained from a man aged 50 to 59 in good health and CMV-seropositive. What was sequenced was PBMCs. The CDR3 protein is CASSRGTPGGIQYF. The CDR3 DNA follows: TGTGCCAGCTCACGGGGGACACCGGGGGGCATTCAGTACTTC.